These T cell receptor beta chains were read from a single sample in a study of T cells in localized non-small cell lung cancer. Some clones are missing from TCRdb's copy, which holds only in-frame ones; the method was immunoSEQ multiplex PCR. The sample has roughly 25,000 clones, roughly 90% seen once; the top ten hold 29%. Material: peripheral blood, obtained before any cancer treatment. The receptors come from a male donor at least 60 years old with stage I squamous cell lung carcinoma. Both conserved end residues are part of each CDR3. A D gene is named only where the DNA matches it firmly. Clone size is shown for a subset of rows, as once, few, many or a class of expanded clone.

V gene	clone size	D gene	J gene	CDR3 DNA	CDR3 protein
TRBV11-3	-	-	TRBJ2-1	TGTGCCAGCAGCCCACGTAAGGCCTACAATGAGCAGTTCTTC	CASSPRKAYNEQFF
TRBV4-2	-	TRBD2	TRBJ2-7	TGTGCCAGCAGCCAAGATGGACTAGCGGGGGCGTACGAGCAGTACTTC	CASSQDGLAGAYEQYF
TRBV5-1	-	TRBD1	TRBJ1-1	TGCGCCAGCAGCCTCGGGACAGGGGAGGATGAAGCTTTCTTT	CASSLGTGEDEAFF
TRBV7-9	-	-	TRBJ1-1	TGTGCCAGCAGCTTTGGGGGGTCCGAAGCTTTCTTT	CASSFGGSEAFF
TRBV30	-	-	TRBJ2-5	TGTGCCTGGAGCCGTCCCGGAGGGGAAGAGACCCAGTACTTC	CAWSRPGGEETQYF
TRBV2	-	-	TRBJ2-2	TGTGCCAGCAGTGAGTTCGGGCGTAACACCGGGGAGCTGTTTTTT	CASSEFGRNTGELFF
TRBV5-8	-	-	TRBJ1-2	TGTGCCAGCAGCTTGCGCCAGGGTGGATACTATGGCTACACCTTC	CASSLRQGGYYGYTF
TRBV2	-	-	TRBJ2-3	TGTGCCAGCAGTGGAGTGAGGGGGAGGGGAGGCACAGATACGCAGTATTTT	CASSGVRGRGGTDTQYF
TRBV7-6	once	-	TRBJ2-5	TGTGCCAGCAGCTTCTGGGAGCAGACCCAGTACTTC	CASSFWEQTQYF
TRBV7-9	-	-	TRBJ1-6	TGTGCCAGCAGAAAGGGAAATTCACCCCTCCACTTT	CASRKGNSPLHF
TRBV7-6	-	TRBD1	TRBJ1-6	TGTGCCAGCAGCTTAGCAGGACAGGGGGCCTACTCCTATAATTCACCCCTCCACTTT	CASSLAGQGAYSYNSPLHF
TRBV6-5	-	-	TRBJ1-1	TGTGCCAGCAGTTACGGGACCAACACTGAAGCTTTCTTT	CASSYGTNTEAFF
TRBV2	-	-	TRBJ1-2	TGTGCCAGCAGTAACAGGGTGGAGACCTATGGCTACACCTTC	CASSNRVETYGYTF
TRBV2	few	-	TRBJ2-5	TGTGCCAGCAGTGACCCAGGGAACGAGACCCAGTACTTC	CASSDPGNETQYF
TRBV7-2	-	-	TRBJ2-2	TGTGCCAGCAGTCTAACACCCCTACAGGGTAGGCTGTTTTTT	CASSLTPLQGRLFF
TRBV11-3	few	-	TRBJ1-6	TGTGCCAGCAGCTTAAACGGGATCTCACCCCTCCACTTT	CASSLNGISPLHF
TRBV30	-	TRBD2	TRBJ2-3	TGTGCCTGGAGTTGGATAGCGGGAGGTTTGAAGTATTTT	CAWSWIAGGLKYF
TRBV7-2	-	TRBD1	TRBJ2-2	TGTGCCAGCAGCTTATGGGGGACAGGGACCGGGGAGCTGTTTTTT	CASSLWGTGTGELFF
TRBV27	-	TRBD2	TRBJ2-1	TGTGCCAGCAGGGCGGGCGGGGGTTCCTACAATGAGCAGTTCTTC	CASRAGGGSYNEQFF
TRBV20-1	-	TRBD2	TRBJ2-4	TGCAGTACTAGCGGTGGGTCCATTCAGTACTTC	CSTSGGSIQYF
TRBV5-1	-	TRBD1	TRBJ1-6	TGCGCCAGCAGCTTGGGGACAGGGTGGGATAATTCACCCCTCCACTTT	CASSLGTGWDNSPLHF
TRBV18	once	-	TRBJ1-6	TGTGCCAGCTCCTGGAATAATTCACCCCTCCACTTT	CASSWNNSPLHF
TRBV27	-	-	TRBJ1-4	TGTGCCAGCAGCCCCCAACCAGGCACTAATGAAAAACTGTTTTTT	CASSPQPGTNEKLFF
TRBV6-5	-	-	TRBJ2-3	TGTGCCAGCAGTTACAGGGGCCAGGGAGGAACAGATACGCAGTATTTT	CASSYRGQGGTDTQYF
TRBV27	-	TRBD1	TRBJ1-1	TGTGCCAGCAGTTTCCACTCCCAGGGGGCGAGTGAAGCTTTCTTT	CASSFHSQGASEAFF
TRBV7-2	few	TRBD2	TRBJ2-3	TGTGCCAGCAGCTTAGTTACTAGCGGGGGGGATACGCAGTATTTT	CASSLVTSGGDTQYF
TRBV7-2	-	-	TRBJ1-5	TGTGCCAGCAGCCCCGTCGCTAGGGGCAATCAGCCCCAGCATTTT	CASSPVARGNQPQHF
TRBV28	-	-	TRBJ1-3	TGTGCCAGCAGTTTCGGGACAGGAAACACCATATATTTT	CASSFGTGNTIYF
TRBV5-3	-	-	TRBJ2-6	TGTGCCAGAGCGCGGCTAGTGGTGAAACAAAGTCGGGCCAACGTCCTAACTTTC	CARARLVVKQSRANVLTF
TRBV5-5	-	-	TRBJ2-4	TGTGCCAGCAGCTTGAGGGACGTATACATTCAGTACTTC	CASSLRDVYIQYF
TRBV7-2	-	-	TRBJ1-5	TGTGCCAGCAGCTTAGGAGCAGTGGAGAATCAGCCCCAGCATTTT	CASSLGAVENQPQHF
TRBV19	-	-	TRBJ2-2	TGTGCCAGTAGAAGCGGTGTATTCACCGGGGAGCTGTTTTTT	CASRSGVFTGELFF
TRBV10-3	-	-	TRBJ1-3	TGTGCCATCGGCTATGACAATGGAAACACCATATATTTT	CAIGYDNGNTIYF
TRBV6-5	-	-	TRBJ2-7	TGTGCCAGCAGTAACGGGATCTCCTACGAGCAGTACTTC	CASSNGISYEQYF
TRBV7-9	-	TRBD1	TRBJ2-5	TGTGCCACCCGACAGGGGGAGGGTCGAGAGACCCAGTACTTC	CATRQGEGRETQYF
TRBV5-6	-	-	TRBJ1-2	TGTGCCAGCAGCTTGTACTCAGGACTACCAGGCTACACCTTC	CASSLYSGLPGYTF
TRBV6-5	-	TRBD2	TRBJ2-4	TGTGCCAGCAGTCGGACTAGCACGGACATTCAGTACTTC	CASSRTSTDIQYF
TRBV11-1	-	-	TRBJ2-7	TGTGCCAGCAGCCCTGAGCGCAGGCCTTACGAGCAGTACTTC	CASSPERRPYEQYF
TRBV10-2	-	TRBD2	TRBJ2-1	TGCGCCAGCAGTGGAGGACTAGCGGGCAATGAGCAGTTCTTC	CASSGGLAGNEQFF
TRBV7-7	-	-	TRBJ2-5	TGTGCTAGCAGCTATCGTCCACGACAAGGGGGGACGGAGACCCAGTACTTC	CASSYRPRQGGTETQYF
TRBV2	-	-	TRBJ2-7	TGTGCCAGCATGGGGGCAGTCATCTCCTACGAGCAGTACTTC	CASMGAVISYEQYF
TRBV15	-	TRBD2	TRBJ2-4	TGTGCCACCAGCAGAGATGCAGGAGTAGCGGGCCTAGCCAAAAACATTCAGTACTTC	CATSRDAGVAGLAKNIQYF
TRBV19	once	-	TRBJ2-7	TGTGCCAGTAGTAAAGGGGAGGACTACGAGCAGTACTTC	CASSKGEDYEQYF